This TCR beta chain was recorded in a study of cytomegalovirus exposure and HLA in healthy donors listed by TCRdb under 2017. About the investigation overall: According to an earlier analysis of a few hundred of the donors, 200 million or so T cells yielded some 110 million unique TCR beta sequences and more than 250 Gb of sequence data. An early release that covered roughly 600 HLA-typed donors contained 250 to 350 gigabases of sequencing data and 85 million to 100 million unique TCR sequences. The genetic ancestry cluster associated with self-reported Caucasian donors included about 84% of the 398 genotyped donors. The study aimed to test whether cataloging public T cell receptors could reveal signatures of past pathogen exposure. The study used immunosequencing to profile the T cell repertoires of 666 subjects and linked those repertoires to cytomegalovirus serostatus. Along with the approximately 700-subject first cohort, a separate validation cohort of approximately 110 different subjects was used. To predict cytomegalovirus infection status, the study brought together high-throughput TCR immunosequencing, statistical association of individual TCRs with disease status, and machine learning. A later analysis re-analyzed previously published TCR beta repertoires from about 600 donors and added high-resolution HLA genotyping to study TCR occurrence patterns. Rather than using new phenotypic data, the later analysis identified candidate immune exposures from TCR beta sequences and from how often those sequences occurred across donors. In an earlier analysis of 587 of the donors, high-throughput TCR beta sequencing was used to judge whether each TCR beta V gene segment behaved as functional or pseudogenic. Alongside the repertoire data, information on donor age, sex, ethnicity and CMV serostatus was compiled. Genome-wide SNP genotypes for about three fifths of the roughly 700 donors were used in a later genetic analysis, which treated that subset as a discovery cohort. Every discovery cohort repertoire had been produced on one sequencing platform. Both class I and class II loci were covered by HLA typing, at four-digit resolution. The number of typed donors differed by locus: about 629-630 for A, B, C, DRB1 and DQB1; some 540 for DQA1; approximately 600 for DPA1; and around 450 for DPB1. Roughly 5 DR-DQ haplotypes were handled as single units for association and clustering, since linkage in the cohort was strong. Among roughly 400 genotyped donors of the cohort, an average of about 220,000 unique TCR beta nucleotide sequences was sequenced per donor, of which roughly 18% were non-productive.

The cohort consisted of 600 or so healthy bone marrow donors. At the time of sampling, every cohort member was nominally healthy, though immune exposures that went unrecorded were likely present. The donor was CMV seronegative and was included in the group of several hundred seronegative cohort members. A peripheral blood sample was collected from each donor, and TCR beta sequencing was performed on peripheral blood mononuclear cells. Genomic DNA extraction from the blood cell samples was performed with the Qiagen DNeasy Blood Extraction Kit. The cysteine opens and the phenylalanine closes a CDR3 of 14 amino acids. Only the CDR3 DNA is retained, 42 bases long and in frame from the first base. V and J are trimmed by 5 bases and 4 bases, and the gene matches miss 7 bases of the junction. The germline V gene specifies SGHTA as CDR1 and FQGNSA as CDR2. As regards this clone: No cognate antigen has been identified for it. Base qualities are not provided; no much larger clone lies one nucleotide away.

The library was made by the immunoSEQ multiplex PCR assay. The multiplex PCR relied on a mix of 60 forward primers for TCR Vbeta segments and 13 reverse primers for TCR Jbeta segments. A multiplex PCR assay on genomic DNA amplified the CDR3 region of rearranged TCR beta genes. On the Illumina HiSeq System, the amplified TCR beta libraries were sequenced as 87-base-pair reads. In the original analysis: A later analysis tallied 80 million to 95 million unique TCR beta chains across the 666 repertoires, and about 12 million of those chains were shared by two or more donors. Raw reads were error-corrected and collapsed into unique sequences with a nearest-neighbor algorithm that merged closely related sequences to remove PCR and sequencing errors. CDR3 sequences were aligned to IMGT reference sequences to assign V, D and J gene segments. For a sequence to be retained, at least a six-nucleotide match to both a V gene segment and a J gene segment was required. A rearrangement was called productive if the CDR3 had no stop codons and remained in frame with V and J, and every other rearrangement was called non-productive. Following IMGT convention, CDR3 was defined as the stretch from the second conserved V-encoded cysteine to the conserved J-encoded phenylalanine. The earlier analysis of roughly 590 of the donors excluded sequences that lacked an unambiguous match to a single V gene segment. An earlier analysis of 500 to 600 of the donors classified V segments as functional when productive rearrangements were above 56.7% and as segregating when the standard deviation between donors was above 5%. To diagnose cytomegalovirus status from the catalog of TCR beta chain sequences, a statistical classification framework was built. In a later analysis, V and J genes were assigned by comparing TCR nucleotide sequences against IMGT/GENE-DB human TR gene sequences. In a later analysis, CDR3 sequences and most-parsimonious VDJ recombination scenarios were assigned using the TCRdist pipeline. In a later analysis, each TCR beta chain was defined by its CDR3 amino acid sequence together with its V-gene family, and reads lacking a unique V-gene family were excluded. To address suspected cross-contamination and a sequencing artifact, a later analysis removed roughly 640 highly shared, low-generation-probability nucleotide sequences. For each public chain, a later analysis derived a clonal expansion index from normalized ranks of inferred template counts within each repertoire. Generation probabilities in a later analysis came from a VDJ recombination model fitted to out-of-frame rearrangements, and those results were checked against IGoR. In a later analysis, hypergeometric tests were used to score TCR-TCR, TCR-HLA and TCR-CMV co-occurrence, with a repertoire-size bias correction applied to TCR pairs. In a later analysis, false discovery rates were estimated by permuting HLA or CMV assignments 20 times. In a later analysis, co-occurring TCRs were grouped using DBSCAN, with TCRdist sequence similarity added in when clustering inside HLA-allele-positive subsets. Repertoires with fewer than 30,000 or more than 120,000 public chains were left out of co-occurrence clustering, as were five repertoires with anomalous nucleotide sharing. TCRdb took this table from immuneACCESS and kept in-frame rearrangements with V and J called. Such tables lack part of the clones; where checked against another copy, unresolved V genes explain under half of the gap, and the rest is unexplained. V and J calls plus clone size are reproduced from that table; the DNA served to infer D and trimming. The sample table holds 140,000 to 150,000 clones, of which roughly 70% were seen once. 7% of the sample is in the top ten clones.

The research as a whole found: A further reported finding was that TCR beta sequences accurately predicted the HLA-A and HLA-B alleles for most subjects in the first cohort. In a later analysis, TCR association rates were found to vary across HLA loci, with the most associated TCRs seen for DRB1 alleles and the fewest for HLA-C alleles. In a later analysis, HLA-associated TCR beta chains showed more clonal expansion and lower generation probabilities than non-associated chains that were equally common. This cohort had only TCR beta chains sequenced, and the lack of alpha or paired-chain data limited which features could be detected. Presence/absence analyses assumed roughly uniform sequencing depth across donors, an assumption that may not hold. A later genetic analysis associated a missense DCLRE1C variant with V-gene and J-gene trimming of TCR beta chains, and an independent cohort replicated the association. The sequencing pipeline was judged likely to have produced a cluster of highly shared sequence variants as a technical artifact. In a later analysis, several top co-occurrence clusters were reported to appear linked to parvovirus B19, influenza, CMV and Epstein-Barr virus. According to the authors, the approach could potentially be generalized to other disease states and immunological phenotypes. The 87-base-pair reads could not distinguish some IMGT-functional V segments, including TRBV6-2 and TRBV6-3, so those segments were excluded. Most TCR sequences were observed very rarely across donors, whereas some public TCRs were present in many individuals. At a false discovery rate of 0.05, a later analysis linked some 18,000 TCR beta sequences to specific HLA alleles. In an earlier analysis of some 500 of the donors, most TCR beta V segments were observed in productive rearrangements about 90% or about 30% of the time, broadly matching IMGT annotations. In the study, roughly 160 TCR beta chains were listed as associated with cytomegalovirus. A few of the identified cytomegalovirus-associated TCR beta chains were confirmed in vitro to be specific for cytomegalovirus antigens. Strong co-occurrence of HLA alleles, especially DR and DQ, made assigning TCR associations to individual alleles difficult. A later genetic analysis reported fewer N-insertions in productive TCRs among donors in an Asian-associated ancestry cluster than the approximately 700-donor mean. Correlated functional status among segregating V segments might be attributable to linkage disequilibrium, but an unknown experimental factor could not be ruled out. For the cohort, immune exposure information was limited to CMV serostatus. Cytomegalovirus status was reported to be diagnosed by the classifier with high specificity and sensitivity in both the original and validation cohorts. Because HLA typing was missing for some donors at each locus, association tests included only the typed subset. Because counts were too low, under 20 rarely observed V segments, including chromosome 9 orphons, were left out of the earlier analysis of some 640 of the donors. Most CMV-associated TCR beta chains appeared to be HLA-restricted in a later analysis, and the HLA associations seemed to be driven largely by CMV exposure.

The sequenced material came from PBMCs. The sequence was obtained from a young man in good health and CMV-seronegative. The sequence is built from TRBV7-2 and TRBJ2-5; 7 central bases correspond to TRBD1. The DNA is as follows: TGTGCCAGCAGCGTTCGACAGGGATCAGAGACCCAGTACTTC. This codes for CASSVRQGSETQYF. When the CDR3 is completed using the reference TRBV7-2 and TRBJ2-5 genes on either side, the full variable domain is GAGVSQSPSNKVTEKGKDVELRCDPISGHTALYWYRQSLGQGLEFLIYFQGNSAPDKSGLPSDRFSAERTGGSVSTLTIQRTQQEDSAVYLCASSVRQGSETQYFGPGTRLLVL.